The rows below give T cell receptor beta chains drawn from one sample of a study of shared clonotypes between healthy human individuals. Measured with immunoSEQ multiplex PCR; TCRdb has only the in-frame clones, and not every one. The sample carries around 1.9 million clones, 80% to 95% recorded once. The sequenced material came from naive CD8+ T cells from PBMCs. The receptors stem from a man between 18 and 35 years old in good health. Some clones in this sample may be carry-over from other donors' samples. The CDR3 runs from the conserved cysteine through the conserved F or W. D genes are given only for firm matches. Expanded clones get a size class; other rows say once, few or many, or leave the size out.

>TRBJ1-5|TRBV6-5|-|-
CASGPRSNQPQHF
TGTGCCAGCGGGCCCCGGAGCAATCAGCCCCAGCATTTT
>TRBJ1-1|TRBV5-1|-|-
CASSPSGGTEAFF
TGCGCCAGCAGCCCCTCGGGCGGCACTGAAGCTTTCTTT
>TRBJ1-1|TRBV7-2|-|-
CASSFPGNTEAFF
TGTGCCAGCAGCTTCCCGGGGAACACTGAAGCTTTCTTT
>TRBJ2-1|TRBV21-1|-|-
CASSKWAGADTYNEQFF
TGTGCCAGCAGCAAATGGGCGGGAGCGGACACATACAATGAGCAGTTCTTC
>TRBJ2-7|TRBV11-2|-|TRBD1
CASSSATGGYEQYF
TGTGCCAGCAGCTCTGCGACAGGGGGCTACGAGCAGTACTTC
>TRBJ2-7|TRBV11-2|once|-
CASSPHPAEATYEQYF
TGTGCCAGCAGCCCCCACCCGGCGGAGGCGACTTACGAGCAGTACTTC
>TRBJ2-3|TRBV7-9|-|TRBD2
CASSTGLAESSTDTQYF
TGTGCCAGCAGCACGGGACTAGCGGAGTCCTCCACAGATACGCAGTATTTT
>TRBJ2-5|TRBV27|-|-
CASSLHYQETQYF
TGTGCCAGCAGTTTACATTACCAAGAGACCCAGTACTTC
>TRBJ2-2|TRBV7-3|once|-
CASSPVGGGELFF
TGTGCCAGCAGCCCCGTCGGGGGCGGGGAGCTGTTTTTT
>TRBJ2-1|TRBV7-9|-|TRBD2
CASSRQREGPGNEQFF
TGTGCCAGCAGCCGTCAGCGGGAGGGCCCCGGCAATGAGCAGTTCTTC
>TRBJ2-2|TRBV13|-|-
CASSSPRSDTGELFF
TGTGCCAGCAGCTCCCCAAGGTCGGACACCGGGGAGCTGTTTTTT
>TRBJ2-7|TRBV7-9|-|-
CASSLGLGQKAYEQYF
TGTGCCAGCAGCTTAGGTTTGGGGCAGAAAGCCTACGAGCAGTACTTC
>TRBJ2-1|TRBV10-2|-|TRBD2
CASRIGTSGYNEQFF
TGCGCCAGCAGAATCGGGACTAGCGGTTACAATGAGCAGTTCTTC
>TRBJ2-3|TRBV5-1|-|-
CASSSSWERPDNTDTQYF
TGCGCCAGCAGCTCGTCCTGGGAGCGACCGGATAATACAGATACGCAGTATTTT
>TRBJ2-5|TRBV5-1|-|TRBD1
CASSPAGTGGWETQYF
TGCGCCAGCAGCCCCGCCGGGACAGGGGGCTGGGAGACCCAGTACTTC
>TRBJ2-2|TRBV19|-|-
CASSIRQMNTGELFF
TGTGCCAGTAGTATTCGACAGATGAACACCGGGGAGCTGTTTTTT
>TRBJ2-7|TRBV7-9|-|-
CASSLKGGRPNEQYF
TGTGCCAGCAGCTTAAAGGGCGGGCGGCCCAACGAGCAGTACTTC
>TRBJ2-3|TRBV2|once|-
CASSEIRDKRTDTQYF
TGTGCCAGCAGTGAAATTCGGGACAAGCGCACAGATACGCAGTATTTT
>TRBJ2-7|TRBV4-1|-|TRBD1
CASSQVTGQGKEQYF
TGCGCCAGCAGCCAAGTAACGGGACAGGGTAAGGAGCAGTACTTC
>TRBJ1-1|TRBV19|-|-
CASRTLKRTEAFF
TGTGCCAGTAGAACACTAAAGAGGACTGAAGCTTTCTTT
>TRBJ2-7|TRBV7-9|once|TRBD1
CASSSRQGSSYEQYF
TGTGCCAGCAGCTCCCGACAGGGGAGCTCCTACGAGCAGTACTTC
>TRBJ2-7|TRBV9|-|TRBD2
CASSVVWTSGKVVQYF
TGTGCCAGCAGCGTAGTTTGGACTAGCGGGAAGGTGGTGCAGTACTTC
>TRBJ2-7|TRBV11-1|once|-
CASSLVVGNGYEQYF
TGTGCCAGCAGCTTAGTTGTGGGAAACGGTTACGAGCAGTACTTC